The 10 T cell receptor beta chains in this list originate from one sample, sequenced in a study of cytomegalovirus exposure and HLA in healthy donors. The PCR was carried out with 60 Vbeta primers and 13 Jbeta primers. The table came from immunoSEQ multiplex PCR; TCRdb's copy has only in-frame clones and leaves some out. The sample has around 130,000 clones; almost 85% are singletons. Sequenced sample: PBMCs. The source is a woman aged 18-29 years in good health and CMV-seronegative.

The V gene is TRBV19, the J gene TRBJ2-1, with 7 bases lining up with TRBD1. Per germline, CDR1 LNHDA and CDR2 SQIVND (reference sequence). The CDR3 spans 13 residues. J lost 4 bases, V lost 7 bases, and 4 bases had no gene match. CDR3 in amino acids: CASNTGAYNEQFF. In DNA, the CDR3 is TGTGCCAGTAACACAGGGGCTTACAATGAGCAGTTCTTC.

The CDR3 coding sequence is TGTGCCAGCAGCTTCTTTTCAGGGGGGTACCAGCCCCAGCATTTT. Encoded protein: CASSFFSGGYQPQHF. The chain combines TRBV5-6 with TRBJ1-5, with TRBD1 matching 7 bases. J gave up 7 bases and V 2 bases, and 9 bases lay outside the gene matches. The germline V gene has CDR1 SGHDT and CDR2 YYEEEE. The length of the CDR3 is 15 residues.

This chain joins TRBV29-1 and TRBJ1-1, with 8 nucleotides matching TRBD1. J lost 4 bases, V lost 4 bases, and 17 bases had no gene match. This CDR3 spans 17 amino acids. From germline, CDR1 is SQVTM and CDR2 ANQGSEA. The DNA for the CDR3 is TGCAGCGTTGGGCCCCGCCACGTCAGGGGGCGCATCACTGAAGCTTTCTTT. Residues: CSVGPRHVRGRITEAFF. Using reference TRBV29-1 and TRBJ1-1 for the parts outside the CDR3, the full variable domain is SAVISQKPSRDICQRGTSLTIQCQVDSQVTMMFWYRQQPGQSLTLIATANQGSEATYESGFVIDKFPISRPNLTFSTLTVSNMSPEDSSIYLCSVGPRHVRGRITEAFFGQGTRLTVV.

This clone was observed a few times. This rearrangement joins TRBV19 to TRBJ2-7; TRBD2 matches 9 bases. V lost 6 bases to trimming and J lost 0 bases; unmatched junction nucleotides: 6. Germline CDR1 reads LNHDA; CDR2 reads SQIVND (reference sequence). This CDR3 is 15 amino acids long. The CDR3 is CASRSGGRSSYEQYF. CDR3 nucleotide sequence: TGTGCCAGTAGGAGCGGGGGGAGGAGCTCCTACGAGCAGTACTTC.

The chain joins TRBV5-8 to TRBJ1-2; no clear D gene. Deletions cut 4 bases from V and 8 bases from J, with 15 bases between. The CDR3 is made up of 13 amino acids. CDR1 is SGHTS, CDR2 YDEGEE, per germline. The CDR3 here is CASSPTPSGGYTF. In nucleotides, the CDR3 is TGTGCCAGCAGCCCGACCCCTTCGGGAGGCTACACCTTC.

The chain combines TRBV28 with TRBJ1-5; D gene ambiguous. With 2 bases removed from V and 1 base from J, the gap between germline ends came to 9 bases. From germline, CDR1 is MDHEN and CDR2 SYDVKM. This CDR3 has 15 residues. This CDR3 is CASSLTVESNQPQHF. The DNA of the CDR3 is TGTGCCAGCAGTTTAACAGTAGAGAGCAATCAGCCCCAGCATTTT.

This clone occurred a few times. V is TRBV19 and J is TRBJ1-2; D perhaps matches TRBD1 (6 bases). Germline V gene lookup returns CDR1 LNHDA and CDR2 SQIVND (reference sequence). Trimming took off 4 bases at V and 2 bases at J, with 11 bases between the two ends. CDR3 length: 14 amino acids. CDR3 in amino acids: CASSKGQLNYGYTF. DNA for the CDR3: TGTGCCAGTAGTAAAGGACAGTTGAACTATGGCTACACCTTC.

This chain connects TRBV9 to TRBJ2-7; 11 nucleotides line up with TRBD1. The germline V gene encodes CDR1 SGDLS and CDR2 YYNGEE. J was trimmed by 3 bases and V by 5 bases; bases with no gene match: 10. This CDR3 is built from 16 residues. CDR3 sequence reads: CASSRSRDRGFYEQYF. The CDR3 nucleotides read TGTGCCAGCAGTCGTAGTAGGGACAGGGGGTTCTACGAGCAGTACTTC.

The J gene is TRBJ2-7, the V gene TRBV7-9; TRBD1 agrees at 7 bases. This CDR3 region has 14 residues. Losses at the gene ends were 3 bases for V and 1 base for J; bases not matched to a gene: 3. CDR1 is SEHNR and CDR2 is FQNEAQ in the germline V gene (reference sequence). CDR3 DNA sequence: TGTGCCAGCAGCTTTTGGGACAGATCCTACGAGCAGTACTTC. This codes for CASSFWDRSYEQYF.

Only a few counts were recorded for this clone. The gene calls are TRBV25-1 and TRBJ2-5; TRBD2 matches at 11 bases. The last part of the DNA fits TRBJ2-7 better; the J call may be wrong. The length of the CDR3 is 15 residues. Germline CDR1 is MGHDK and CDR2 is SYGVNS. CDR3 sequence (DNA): TGTGCCAGCAGTGGGACTAGCGGGTCCTCCTACGAGCAGTACTTC. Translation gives CASSGTSGSSYEQYF.